These 15 T cell receptor beta chains originate from one sample sequenced in a study of T cell responses to AZD1222 COVID-19 vaccine. Repertoires were generated with immunoSEQ multiplex PCR, while TCRdb's copy carries only in-frame clones and drops some. The table has 95,000 to 100,000 clones, about 86% seen once; the top ten hold 1.4%. The source material was peripheral blood, sampled on day 0 of AZD1222 vaccination. Source of these receptors: an adult in good health.

The chain combines TRBV7-2 with TRBJ1-6, with no clear D. CDR1 and CDR2 (germline): SGHTA, FQGNSA. Trimming stripped 4 bases from V and 0 bases from J, with 13 bases between. The CDR3 sequence is 17 residues long. CDR3 sequence (DNA): TGTGCCAGCAGCTCACCTCAGATACGCTCCTATAATTCACCCCTCCACTTT. This codes for CASSSPQIRSYNSPLHF.

The chain links TRBV11-2 to TRBJ2-7; 7 nucleotides match TRBD1. This CDR3 is 13 amino acids long. Germline CDR1 reads SGHAT; CDR2 reads FQNNGV. V gave up 11 bases and J gave up 3 bases; unmatched junction bases: 10. The CDR3 region has the DNA TGTGCCGGCCGTAGGGACAGCTACTACGAGCAGTACTTC. This translates into CAGRRDSYYEQYF. Full variable domain (rest looked up from reference TRBV11-2 and TRBJ2-7): EAGVAQSPRYKIIEKRQSVAFWCNPISGHATLYWYQQILGQGPKLLIQFQNNGVVDDSQLPKDRFSAERLKGVDSTLKIQPAKLEDSAVYLCAGRRDSYYEQYFGPGTRLTVT.

This clone appeared once. The gene calls are TRBV2 and TRBJ1-5, with 7 bases identical to TRBD1. Looked up from germline, CDR1 is SNHLY and CDR2 is FYNNEI. Trimming removed 4 bases from V and 5 bases from J; junction bases left unmatched: 5. The CDR3 is 14 amino acids. The CDR3 loop reads CASSVRQGDQPQHF. CDR3 in DNA: TGTGCCAGCAGTGTTAGACAGGGTGATCAGCCCCAGCATTTT.

The genes are TRBV7-2 and TRBJ1-2, with TRBD1 matching 8 bases. The CDR3 covers 16 residues. Germline CDR1 is SGHTA and CDR2 is FQGNSA. V lost 1 base and J lost 7; bases outside the gene matches: 11. The chain's CDR3 is CASSLGRGRGRSGYTF. In DNA form, the CDR3 reads TGTGCCAGCAGCTTAGGGCGTGGCAGGGGGCGGAGTGGCTACACCTTC.

The chain has TRBV24-1 and TRBJ2-5; weak D call: TRBD1 (6 bases). The germline gives CDR1 KGHDR, CDR2 SFDVKD. The CDR3 extends over 17 amino acids. The V end was cut by 5 bases, the J end by 1 base, with 19 bases between. The CDR3 nucleotides are TGTGCCACCAGTGTGATTCACAGGGAAGAGGGCCAAGAGACCCAGTACTTC. Amino acids: CATSVIHREEGQETQYF.

The chain is built from TRBV4-3 and TRBJ2-3, with unresolved D. This CDR3 has 15 amino acids. Germline-derived CDR1 and CDR2 are LGHNA and YSLEER. Deletions cut 0 bases from V and 2 bases from J, with 9 bases between. CDR3 in DNA: TGCGCCAGCAGCCAAGATATGGATCCCACAGATACGCAGTATTTT. This codes for CASSQDMDPTDTQYF.

The chain links TRBV7-8 to TRBJ2-1, with D possibly matching TRBD2 (6 bases). Trimming pared 5 bases from V and 10 bases from J, leaving 15 bases between. This CDR3 is 13 amino acids long. Germline V gives CDR1 SGHVS, CDR2 FQNEAQ. The CDR3 sequence is CASSLEALAEQFF. CDR3 DNA: TGTGCCAGCAGCCTAGAGGCGCTAGCGGAGCAGTTCTTC. The variable domain in full, completed from reference TRBV7-8 and TRBJ2-1, reads GAGVSQSPRYKVAKRGQDVALRCDPISGHVSLFWYQQALGQGPEFLTYFQNEAQLDKSGLPSDRFFAERPEGSVSTLKIQRTQQEDSAVYLCASSLEALAEQFFGPGTRLTVL.

The gene calls are TRBV10-3 and TRBJ1-5; TRBD1 agrees at 7 bases. The CDR3 is made up of 15 amino acids. J was trimmed by 1 base and V by 2 bases; bases with no gene match: 2. Looked up from germline, CDR1 is ENHRY and CDR2 is SYGVKD. The CDR3 nucleotides read TGTGCCATCAGTGAGGGCAGGGGGAGCAATCAGCCCCAGCATTTT. This sequence encodes CAISEGRGSNQPQHF.

The chain links TRBV18 to TRBJ2-7, with D perhaps assigned TRBD1 or TRBD2 (5 bases each). V was shortened by 3 bases and J by 2 bases, with 11 bases between the two germline ends. The CDR3 has 14 residues. The germline CDR1 and CDR2 sequences are KGHSH and LQKENI. The CDR3 bases are TGTGCCAGCTCACCGGGACGGAGCACCTACGAGCAGTACTTC. Translating gives CASSPGRSTYEQYF.

This chain's CDR3 is CASSPGQGGNEQFF. CDR3 sequence (DNA): TGTGCCAGCAGCCCTGGACAGGGGGGTAATGAGCAGTTCTTC. This chain uses TRBV7-6 with TRBJ2-1, with TRBD1 matching over 10 bases. Germline V gives CDR1 SGHVS, CDR2 FNYEAQ. V lost 5 bases and J lost 7; bases outside the gene matches: 5. This CDR3 has 14 amino acids.

CDR3 nucleotides: TGTGCCTGGACCGGGACAGGCCTCTCTGGAAACACCATATATTTT. Protein product: CAWTGTGLSGNTIYF. The rearrangement uses TRBV30 and TRBJ1-3, with 8 nucleotides matching TRBD1. The germline gives CDR1 GTSNPN, CDR2 SVGIG (reference sequence). This CDR3 has 15 amino acids. V was clipped by 4 bases and J by 0 bases; unmatched bases: 5. Supplemented by reference TRBV30 and TRBJ1-3, the full variable domain reads SQTIHQWPATLVQPVGSPLSLECTVEGTSNPNLYWYRQAAGRGLQLLFYSVGIGQISSEVPQNLSASRPQDRQFILSSKKLLLSDSGFYLCAWTGTGLSGNTIYFGEGSWLTVV.

This chain uses TRBV5-4 with TRBJ1-6; a possible D gene is TRBD1 (5 bases). Germline-derived CDR1 and CDR2 are SGHNT and YYREEE (reference sequence). Trimming took off 0 bases at V and 7 bases at J, with 14 bases between the two ends. The CDR3 runs to 16 residues. In DNA, the CDR3 is TGTGCCAGCAGCTTGGACCTACAGGCCACGAATTCACCCCTCCACTTT. This sequence encodes CASSLDLQATNSPLHF.

For the CDR3, the DNA is TGTGCCAGCTCACCGGTACAGGGGGCAATAACCTACGAGCAGTACTTC. This codes for CASSPVQGAITYEQYF. The chain links TRBV18 to TRBJ2-7; TRBD1 matches 9 bases. The CDR3 extends over 16 amino acids. Germline CDR1 is KGHSH and CDR2 is LQKENI. J was trimmed by 2 bases and V by 3 bases; bases with no gene match: 8.

The CDR3 here is CASLLGGYGNTIYF. The CDR3 DNA sequence: TGTGCCAGTCTTTTAGGGGGCTATGGAAACACCATATATTTT. The chain recombines TRBV28 with TRBJ1-3; 7 nucleotides agree with TRBD1. Germline CDR1 and CDR2: MDHEN and SYDVKM. The CDR3 length is 14 residues. V was pared by 9 bases and J by 3 bases, with 8 bases of the junction left unmatched.

This clone was observed a single time. The chain links TRBV11-3 to TRBJ2-5, with 12 nucleotides matching TRBD1. CDR1 SGHNT and CDR2 YENEEA come from the germline V gene. The CDR3 extends over 14 amino acids. V lost 5 bases to trimming and J lost 5 bases; unmatched junction nucleotides: 3. CDR3 region: CASSRDRGQETQYF. CDR3 sequence (DNA): TGTGCCAGCAGCCGGGACAGGGGGCAGGAGACCCAGTACTTC.